This TCR beta chain originates from a study of human T cells and chemical hapten exposure. MiXCR, run by TCRdb on the RACE reads, gives a single entry per CDR3 protein. The sample includes about 83,000 distinct CDR3 sequences, about 8% seen only once; the top ten take approximately 1.5%. The CDR3 is 17 residues long. The V end was cut by 5 bases, the J end by 4 bases, with 18 bases between. The V gene's germline CDR1 is LNHDA and CDR2 SQIVND (reference sequence). Time point: patch test 1, 2 weeks after DPC sensitization. Sample treatment: therapeutic diphenylcyclopropenone sensitization with weekly scalp DPC.

The chain joins TRBV19 to TRBJ1-6; D is unclear. The sequence was collected from a woman under 40 with alopecia areata. Some clones in this sample may be carry-over from other donors' samples. This material consisted of whole blood, taken in connection with sensitization to the hapten diphenylcyclopropenone (DPC). CDR3 DNA: TGTGCCAGTAGTTTTCGGAGGCAGGTGACTTATAATTCACCCCTCCACTTT. This encodes CASSFRRQVTYNSPLHF.